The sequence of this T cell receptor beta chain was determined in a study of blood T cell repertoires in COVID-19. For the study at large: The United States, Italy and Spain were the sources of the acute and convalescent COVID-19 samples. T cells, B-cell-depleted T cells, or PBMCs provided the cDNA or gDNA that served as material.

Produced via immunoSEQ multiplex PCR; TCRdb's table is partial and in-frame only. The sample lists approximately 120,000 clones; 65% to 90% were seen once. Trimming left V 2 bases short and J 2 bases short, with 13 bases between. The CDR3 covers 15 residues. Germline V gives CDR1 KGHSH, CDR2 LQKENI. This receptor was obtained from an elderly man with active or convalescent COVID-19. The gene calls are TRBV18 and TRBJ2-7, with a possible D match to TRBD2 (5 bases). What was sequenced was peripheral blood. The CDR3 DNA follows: TGTGCCAGCTCACCAAATCCGGGAACGACCTACGAGCAGTACTTC. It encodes CASSPNPGTTYEQYF.